The present entry profiles one TCR beta chain with its context. What it binds is unknown. The CDR3 end is not reached by the read, which stops 3 residues before it; the germline J gene fills it in. Recipients received nonmyeloablative bone marrow transplants from related graft donors, with transient mixed chimerism. The entry originates in a study of Tregs in tolerant kidney transplant recipients. Findings and limits, study-wide: Findings come from small patient numbers and require larger validation.

Germline-derived CDR1 and CDR2 are DFQATT and SNEGSKA (reference sequence). With 6 bases clipped from V and 0 bases from J, the junction kept 5 bases outside the gene matches. This CDR3 spans 14 amino acids. This table comes from immunoSEQ multiplex PCR, and its TCRdb copy is limited to in-frame clones, with some not included. The table for this sample gives nearly 15,000 clones. The sequences come from CD4+ T cells from blood (PBMCs), collected 12 months after the transplant. The source is a human patient who received a combined kidney and bone marrow transplant. Some of the T cells might come from the graft donor. This rearrangement joins TRBV20-1 to TRBJ2-7; TRBD1 agrees at 10 bases. The CDR3 sequence: CSADRGLSSYEQYF. The part of the CDR3 DNA that was read is TGCAGTGCAGACAGGGGGCTCAGCTCCTACGAG.